This TCR beta chain was sequenced in a study of T cell responses to AZD1222 COVID-19 vaccine. Study outcomes and limitations: Spike-wide coverage was observed for vaccine-associated CD4 TCRs, with dominant responses at 160-218 and 743-854.

To note about this clone: Its specificity is not known.

The data were produced by immunoSEQ multiplex PCR, yet TCRdb's version contains in-frame clones alone and is incomplete. The table shows about 180,000 clones, with around 90% occurring only once. Trimming removed 0 bases at V and 6 bases at J, with 15 bases between. In germline, CDR1 is MRHNA, CDR2 SNTAGT. The CDR3 runs to 16 residues. Sequencing was performed on peripheral blood, taken on day 0 of AZD1222 vaccination. The TCR was taken from an adult in good health. The chain has TRBV6-4 and TRBJ2-4; D call uncertain. This CDR3 reads CASSDSKMTHTNIQYF. The CDR3 bases are TGTGCCAGCAGTGACTCAAAGATGACACATACAAACATTCAGTACTTC.